These 15 T cell receptor beta chains were sequenced from one sample in a study of blood T cell repertoires in COVID-19. The assay was immunoSEQ multiplex PCR, and TCRdb's table has in-frame clones only and misses some. Of roughly 190,000 clones listed, 75% to 85% were seen once; the top ten hold 5.5% to 8.5%. Material: peripheral blood. Every receptor here comes from a man aged 55 to 69 with acute or convalescent COVID-19.

The V gene is TRBV6-6, the J gene TRBJ1-5, with 7 bases fitting TRBD1. V trimming: 5 bases; J trimming: 4 bases; junction bases outside the gene matches: 11. The CDR3 is made up of 16 amino acids. Germline assignment: CDR1 MNHNY and CDR2 SVGAGI (reference sequence). The DNA of the CDR3 is TGTGCCAGCAGTACCTCCGACAGGGTCCGTAATCAGCCCCAGCATTTT. This codes for CASSTSDRVRNQPQHF.

The rearrangement uses TRBV15 and TRBJ2-4; perhaps TRBD1 as D (5 bases). The CDR3 extends over 15 amino acids. V lost 7 bases and J 0 bases, leaving 13 bases between the germline ends. The germline V gene encodes CDR1 LNHNV and CDR2 YYDKDF (reference sequence). The CDR3 region is CATTPQGVAKNIQYF. CDR3 in DNA: TGTGCCACCACTCCCCAAGGGGTAGCCAAAAACATTCAGTACTTC. The whole variable domain, remainder taken from reference TRBV15 and TRBJ2-4, is DAMVIQNPRYQVTQFGKPVTLSCSQTLNHNVMYWYQQKSSQAPKLLFHYYDKDFNNEADTPDNFQSRRPNTSFCFLDIRSPGLGDTAMYLCATTPQGVAKNIQYFGAGTRLSVL.

The chain joins TRBV6-5 to TRBJ1-5; the match to TRBD1 covers 7 bases. CDR1 is MNHEY and CDR2 is SVGAGI in the germline V gene. Trimming at V came to 6 bases and at J to 0 bases, leaving 5 bases not matched to a gene. CDR3 length equals 15 residues. The CDR3 nucleotides read TGTGCCAGCAGCTACAGGGGTAATAGCAATCAGCCCCAGCATTTT. Protein product: CASSYRGNSNQPQHF.

The chain joins TRBV2 to TRBJ1-4, with TRBD1 as a possible D gene (6 bases). Trimming removed 6 bases from V and 5 bases from J, with 10 bases in between. The CDR3 contains 13 residues. From germline, CDR1 is SNHLY and CDR2 FYNNEI. CDR3 amino acids: CASRDSLNEKLFF. Written as DNA, the CDR3 is TGTGCCAGCAGGGACAGTCTAAATGAAAAACTGTTTTTT.

This clone came up a few times. The J gene is TRBJ1-5, the V gene TRBV5-6, with D perhaps matching TRBD1 (5 bases). The CDR3 is made up of 14 amino acids. From germline, CDR1 is SGHDT and CDR2 YYEEEE. Trimming shortened V by 3 bases and J by 3 bases, and 10 bases separated the two germline ends. As DNA, the CDR3 is TGTGCCAGCAGCTACCGGGACTACAATCAGCCCCAGCATTTT. It translates to CASSYRDYNQPQHF.

The sample holds one count of this clone. The chain carries TRBV27 and TRBJ1-2, with TRBD1 identical over 10 bases. The CDR3 sequence is 14 residues long. After removal of 4 bases from V and 7 bases from J, the junction contained 6 bases not matched to a gene. Looked up from germline, CDR1 is MNHEY and CDR2 is SMNVEV (reference sequence). The CDR3 DNA sequence: TGTGCCAGCAGTTACCGACAGGGGGCGATTGGCTACACCTTC. It is translated as CASSYRQGAIGYTF.

Note on this clone: The germline gene is not matched at one end of the junction; a read error may be the cause. V gene TRBV19 combines with J gene TRBJ2-1; 8 bases agree with TRBD2. The CDR3 spans 16 residues. Germline CDR1 is LNHDA and CDR2 is SQIVND (reference sequence). CDR3 amino acids: CASSIRRGLGPNVQFF. The CDR3 region has the DNA TGTGCCAGTAGTATCCGCCGGGGACTAGGGCCGAATGTGCAGTTCTTC.

V gene TRBV19 combines with J gene TRBJ1-1; D unresolved. The germline V gene has CDR1 LNHDA and CDR2 SQIVND (reference sequence). The CDR3 covers 13 residues. Trimming left V 8 bases short and J 0 bases short, with 10 bases between. CDR3 protein: CASSGIMNTEAFF. CDR3 coding DNA: TGTGCCAGTTCGGGGATCATGAACACTGAAGCTTTCTTT.

The chain employs TRBV9 and TRBJ2-7; 7 positions agree with TRBD2. Germline V gene data show CDR1 as SGDLS and CDR2 as YYNGEE. V shed 7 bases, J shed 3 bases, and the junction held 7 bases outside the gene matches. The CDR3 runs 13 residues. As DNA, the CDR3 is TGTGCCAGCTCTCGCGGGGGAATCTACGAGCAGTACTTC. Translation: CASSRGGIYEQYF. Full variable domain (outside the CDR3, taken from reference TRBV9 and TRBJ2-7): DSGVTQTPKHLITATGQRVTLRCSPRSGDLSVYWYQQSLDQGLQFLIQYYNGEERAKGNILERFSAQQFPDLHSELNLSSLELGDSALYFCASSRGGIYEQYFGPGTRLTVT.

The chain joins TRBV24-1 to TRBJ1-6; 9 nucleotides match TRBD1. This CDR3 has 13 amino acids. CDR1 is KGHDR and CDR2 is SFDVKD in the germline V gene. V lost 5 bases, J lost 10 bases, and 2 bases stayed unmatched. The CDR3 nucleotides are TGTGCCACCAGTGGGACAGGGGACTCACCCCTCCACTTT. Translation: CATSGTGDSPLHF.

This chain uses TRBV4-3 with TRBJ1-1, with D possibly matching TRBD1 (5 bases). The CDR3 is 14 residues long. The germline V gene encodes CDR1 LGHNA and CDR2 YSLEER. Trimming removed 0 bases from V and 5 bases from J, with 10 bases in between. The DNA for the CDR3 is TGCGCCAGCAGCCAAGATTTCGGGGGGACTGAAGCTTTCTTT. Protein product: CASSQDFGGTEAFF.

This chain joins TRBV9 and TRBJ1-5; D remains ambiguous. CDR1 SGDLS and CDR2 YYNGEE come from the germline V gene. The ends were cut back, 0 bases at V and 3 bases at J, with 10 bases in the middle. The CDR3 covers 15 residues. The CDR3 reads CASSVGQASNQPQHF. CDR3 sequence (DNA): TGTGCCAGCAGCGTAGGGCAGGCTTCCAATCAGCCCCAGCATTTT. The full variable domain, with the rest looked up from reference TRBV9 and TRBJ1-5, is DSGVTQTPKHLITATGQRVTLRCSPRSGDLSVYWYQQSLDQGLQFLIQYYNGEERAKGNILERFSAQQFPDLHSELNLSSLELGDSALYFCASSVGQASNQPQHFGDGTRLSIL.

The chain employs TRBV14 and TRBJ2-7; TRBD1 matches 7 bases. Germline-derived CDR1 and CDR2 are SGHDN and FVKESK. The length of the CDR3 is 16 residues. V shed 5 bases, J shed 0 bases, and the junction held 10 bases outside the gene matches. CDR3 bases: TGTGCCAGCAGCGACGAGACAGGGTTATTCTCCTACGAGCAGTACTTC. As protein: CASSDETGLFSYEQYF.

The chain's CDR3 is CASSLGITYEQYF. For the CDR3, the DNA is TGTGCCAGCAGCTTAGGTATAACCTACGAGCAGTACTTC. The chain uses TRBV11-3 and TRBJ2-7; no firm D call. Trimming stripped 1 base from V and 2 bases from J, with 6 bases between. CDR3 length equals 13 residues. The V gene's germline CDR1 is SGHNT and CDR2 YENEEA. Full variable domain (rest looked up from reference TRBV11-3 and TRBJ2-7): EAGVVQSPRYKIIEKKQPVAFWCNPISGHNTLYWYLQNLGQGPELLIRYENEEAVDDSQLPKDRFSAERLKGVDSTLKIQPAELGDSAVYLCASSLGITYEQYFGPGTRLTVT.

V is TRBV20-1 and J is TRBJ2-2; D gene unclear. In germline, CDR1 is DFQATT, CDR2 SNEGSKA (reference sequence). The ends were cut back, 3 bases at V and 6 bases at J, with 8 bases in the middle. There are 12 residues in the CDR3. The CDR3 loop reads CSASNSPGELFF. Here the CDR3 DNA reads TGCAGTGCTAGTAATAGTCCCGGGGAGCTGTTTTTT.